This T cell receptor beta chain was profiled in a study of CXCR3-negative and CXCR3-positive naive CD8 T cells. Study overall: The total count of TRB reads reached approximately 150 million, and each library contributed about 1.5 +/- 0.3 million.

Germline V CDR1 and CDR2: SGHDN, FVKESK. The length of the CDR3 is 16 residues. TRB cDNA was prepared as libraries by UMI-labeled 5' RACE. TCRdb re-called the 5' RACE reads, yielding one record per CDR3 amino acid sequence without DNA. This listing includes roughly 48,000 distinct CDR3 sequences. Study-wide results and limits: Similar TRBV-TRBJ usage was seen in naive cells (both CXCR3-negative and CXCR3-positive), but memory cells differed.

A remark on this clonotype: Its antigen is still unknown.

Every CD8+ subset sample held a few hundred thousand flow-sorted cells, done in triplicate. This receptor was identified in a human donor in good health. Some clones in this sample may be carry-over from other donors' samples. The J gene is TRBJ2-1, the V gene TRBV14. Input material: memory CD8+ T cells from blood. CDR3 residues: CASSQKSGGSYNEQFF.